The table lists the clone carrying this T cell receptor (beta chain) with many counts. Its target is unknown. The data derive from a study of molecular identifiers for immune sequencing clone quantification. Deletions cut 2 bases from V and 6 bases from J, with 11 bases between. Germline values: CDR1 SGHVS, CDR2 FQNEAQ. The CDR3 covers 13 residues. Naive CD8 library inputs spanned about 17,000 to 1,100,000 sorted cells and 10%, 30% or 50% RNA. When naive CD8 T cells were sorted, they were gated as CD8+CD4-CCR7+CD45RA+. Both previously described methods and listed TCR primers were employed to make bulk TCR libraries. TCRdb itself ran the PCR reads through MiXCR, one entry per CDR3 protein. The table has 550,000 to 750,000 distinct CDR3 sequences, less than 20% seen once; the top ten hold roughly 0.9%. Study-wide points: Spiked Jurkat TCR RNA equal to one cell could reportedly be picked out among 850,000 to 1,000,000 naive cells.

The genes are TRBV7-8 and TRBJ2-7; D is uncertain. The source is a human donor in good health. Some libraries in this study had Jurkat cell RNA spiked in. What was sequenced was naive CD8+ T cells from blood, with Jurkat cell RNA spiked in. Described subset: FACS-sorted CD8+CD4-CCR7+CD45RA+ naive T cells. The CDR3 reads CASSLIELSEQYF. In DNA form, the CDR3 reads TGTGCCAGCAGCTTAATCGAATTGTCCGAGCAGTACTTC.